The 19 T cell receptor beta chains presented below share a single source sample, sequenced in a study of shared clonotypes between healthy human individuals. Clones were sequenced by immunoSEQ multiplex PCR, and TCRdb holds only the in-frame ones, with some missing. This sample has approximately 2.4 million clones; about 94% occur once, and the top ten carry roughly 0.13%. Sequencing used naive CD4+ T cells sorted from blood. Documented subset: CD45RA+ positively selected. The receptors derive from a young man in good health.

The gene calls are TRBV10-2 and TRBJ2-7; 8 nucleotides match TRBD1. Trimming cost V 8 bases and J 3 bases; bases outside gene matches: 12. The CDR3 is 15 amino acids. The germline V gene has CDR1 WSHSY and CDR2 SAAADI. The CDR3 protein is CASALGTGSYYEQYF. CDR3 in DNA: TGCGCCAGCGCTCTCGGGACAGGTTCCTACTACGAGCAGTACTTC.

This chain uses TRBV5-4 with TRBJ1-4; weak D call: TRBD1 (5 bases). From germline, CDR1 is SGHNT and CDR2 YYREEE (reference sequence). CDR3 size: 16 residues. The V and J ends lost 2 bases and 0 bases respectively, with 11 bases between them. The CDR3 reads CASSLSLGATNEKLFF. For the CDR3, the DNA is TGTGCCAGCAGCTTATCCTTGGGGGCAACTAATGAAAAACTGTTTTTT.

This chain joins TRBV5-1 and TRBJ2-1, with D perhaps being TRBD1 or TRBD2 (6 bases each). Germline values: CDR1 SGHRS, CDR2 YFSETQ. V was pared by 4 bases and J by 1 base, with 9 bases between. The CDR3 loop spans 14 amino acids. This chain's CDR3 is CASSVGGSYNEQFF. DNA of the CDR3: TGCGCCAGCAGCGTAGGGGGGTCCTACAATGAGCAGTTCTTC.

The chain couples TRBV19 to TRBJ2-1; 7 bases are shared with TRBD2. The V segment lost 5 bases and the J segment 4 bases; nucleotides outside the gene matches: 8. This CDR3 has 15 amino acids. CDR1 is LNHDA, CDR2 SQIVND, per germline (reference sequence). The CDR3 DNA sequence: TGTGCCAGTAGTTCGGGACTACTAACGTACAATGAGCAGTTCTTC. Amino acid sequence: CASSSGLLTYNEQFF. The entire variable domain, with the rest obtained from reference TRBV19 and TRBJ2-1, is as follows: DGGITQSPKYLFRKEGQNVTLSCEQNLNHDAMYWYRQDPGQGLRLIYYSQIVNDFQKGDIAEGYSVSREKKESFPLTVTSAQKNPTAFYLCASSSGLLTYNEQFFGPGTRLTVL.

J is TRBJ2-7 and V is TRBV6-6; the match to TRBD1 covers 7 bases. Germline values: CDR1 MNHNY, CDR2 SVGAGI (reference sequence). This CDR3 is built from 15 residues. V was clipped by 2 bases and J by 6 bases; unmatched bases: 10. The CDR3 here is CASSYGTGALGEQYF. The CDR3 DNA sequence: TGTGCCAGCAGTTACGGTACAGGGGCCCTGGGCGAGCAGTACTTC.

The gene calls are TRBV6-6 and TRBJ2-7; D is unclear. CDR3 length: 15 residues. CDR1 is MNHNY and CDR2 is SVGAGI in the germline V gene (reference sequence). The V end lost 7 bases, the J end lost 2 bases, and 18 bases lay between the germline ends. The CDR3 spells CASNSIGSSAYEQYF. In nucleotides, the CDR3 is TGTGCCAGCAATTCTATCGGGTCGTCAGCCTACGAGCAGTACTTC.

The chain is built from TRBV7-9 and TRBJ1-6; 8 bases align to TRBD1. This CDR3 has 15 amino acids. From germline, CDR1 is SEHNR and CDR2 FQNEAQ (reference sequence). Losses at the gene ends were 5 bases for V and 8 bases for J; bases not matched to a gene: 8. CDR3 loop: CASSGRQGPDSPLHF. CDR3 nucleotide sequence: TGTGCCAGCAGCGGACGACAGGGGCCTGATTCACCCCTCCACTTT.

This clone was observed once. The J gene is TRBJ1-4, the V gene TRBV6-1; weak D call: TRBD1 (6 bases). The CDR3 has 19 amino acids. With 4 bases removed from V and 0 bases from J, the gap between germline ends came to 21 bases. Germline V CDR1 and CDR2: MNHNS, SASEGT. CDR3 protein: CASSARPITGMATNEKLFF. The CDR3 DNA reads as TGTGCCAGCAGTGCACGACCTATCACAGGGATGGCAACTAATGAAAAACTGTTTTTT.

The gene calls are TRBV5-7 and TRBJ2-7; D not resolved. TRBV5-7 is an open reading frame, and its role is uncertain. This CDR3 comprises 15 residues. V was cut by 3 bases and J by 0 bases, with 13 bases left in between. The CDR3 coding sequence is TGTGCCAGCAGCTACATGGAGTGGTTCTCCTACGAGCAGTACTTC. The encoded protein is CASSYMEWFSYEQYF.

The J gene is TRBJ1-2, the V gene TRBV5-1, with D hard to call. This CDR3 comprises 13 residues. In germline, CDR1 is SGHRS, CDR2 YFSETQ. V shed 4 bases and J shed 1 base, with 8 bases lying between them. The CDR3 spells CASSVNYNYGYTF. CDR3 DNA sequence: TGCGCCAGCAGCGTAAATTATAACTATGGCTACACCTTC.

The genes are TRBV5-1 and TRBJ2-7; D might be TRBD2 (6 bases). The CDR3 contains 16 residues. CDR1 SGHRS and CDR2 YFSETQ come from the germline V gene. Trimming removed 4 bases at V and 3 bases at J, with 20 bases between. CDR3 residues: CASSGTDYTFGYEQYF. The DNA for the CDR3 is TGCGCCAGCAGCGGTACGGACTACACTTTCGGCTACGAGCAGTACTTC.

The V gene is TRBV27, the J gene TRBJ2-2; maybe TRBD1 (6 bases). Per germline, CDR1 MNHEY and CDR2 SMNVEV (reference sequence). The CDR3 sequence is 14 residues long. With 3 bases removed from V and 6 bases from J, the gap between germline ends came to 11 bases. CDR3 in amino acids: CASSFFHRAGELFF. CDR3 bases: TGTGCCAGCAGTTTCTTCCACAGGGCCGGGGAGCTGTTTTTT.

This chain joins TRBV5-1 and TRBJ2-3; D is ambiguous. Germline V CDR1 and CDR2: SGHRS, YFSETQ. CDR3 length: 14 amino acids. V was pared by 3 bases and J by 1 base, with 9 bases between. CDR3 protein: CASSSLSRTDTQYF. CDR3 DNA sequence: TGCGCCAGCAGCTCACTTAGTCGCACAGATACGCAGTATTTT. Based on the CDR3 plus reference TRBV5-1 and TRBJ2-3, the full variable domain is KAGVTQTPRYLIKTRGQQVTLSCSPISGHRSVSWYQQTPGQGLQFLFEYFSETQRNKGNFPGRFSGRQFSNSRSEMNVSTLELGDSALYLCASSSLSRTDTQYFGPGTRLTVL.

This clone showed up just once. The chain is built from TRBV2 and TRBJ2-1, with D perhaps TRBD1 or TRBD2 (5 bases each). Between the trimmed V and J ends, which lost 6 bases and 7 bases, there was a span of 10 bases. Per the germline V gene, CDR1 is SNHLY and CDR2 is FYNNEI. The CDR3 sequence is 12 residues long. In nucleotides, the CDR3 is TGTGCCAGCAGCCCTTGGGGGAATGAGCAGTTCTTC. It codes for CASSPWGNEQFF.

V is TRBV7-9 and J is TRBJ1-2; weak D call: TRBD1 (6 bases). The germline CDR1 and CDR2 sequences are SEHNR and FQNEAQ (reference sequence). Trimming pared 5 bases from V and 4 bases from J, leaving 11 bases between. The CDR3 contains 13 residues. CDR3 in DNA: TGTGCCAGCAGCGGCGGACAGTTCTATGGCTACACCTTC. It yields the protein CASSGGQFYGYTF.

The chain combines TRBV30 with TRBJ2-2, with 8 bases that match TRBD2. Germline CDR1 reads GTSNPN; CDR2 reads SVGIG (reference sequence). The CDR3 consists of 15 residues. The J segment lost 6 bases and the V segment lost 5 bases, leaving 11 bases of the junction unmatched. CDR3 in DNA: TGTGCCTGGGACGGTCGGGGGGGGCTCCCCGGGGAGCTGTTTTTT. It is translated as CAWDGRGGLPGELFF.

This clone showed up just once. Different DNA sequences within this sample yield the same CDR3. The rearrangement uses TRBV25-1 and TRBJ2-3, with D perhaps matching TRBD1 or TRBD2 (5 bases each). CDR3 size: 12 residues. CDR1 and CDR2 (germline): MGHDK, SYGVNS. V lost 4 bases and J 4 bases, leaving 6 bases between the germline ends. The CDR3 reads CASSVGADTQYF. In DNA form, the CDR3 reads TGTGCCAGCAGTGTGGGGGCAGATACGCAGTATTTT. The full variable domain, in which reference TRBV25-1 and TRBJ2-3 provide the parts outside the CDR3, is EADIYQTPRYLVIGTGKKITLECSQTMGHDKMYWYQQDPGMELHLIHYSYGVNSTEKGDLSSESTVSRIRTEHFPLTLESARPSHTSQYLCASSVGADTQYFGPGTRLTVL.

The chain links TRBV30 to TRBJ2-3; TRBD2 aligns across 11 bases. After removal of 5 bases from V and 8 bases from J, the junction contained 18 bases not matched to a gene. Per the germline V gene, CDR1 is GTSNPN and CDR2 is SVGIG (reference sequence). The CDR3 covers 17 residues. CDR3 region: CAWALVRTSGQVGTQYF. The CDR3 DNA sequence: TGTGCCTGGGCCCTCGTTAGGACTAGCGGGCAGGTCGGTACGCAGTATTTT.

The CDR3 sequence is CASSAELVGYASYEQYF. DNA of the CDR3: TGTGCCAGCAGCGCCGAGTTAGTGGGCTACGCTAGCTACGAGCAGTACTTC. The V gene is TRBV7-9, the J gene TRBJ2-7; D is ambiguous. This CDR3 has 17 residues. Trimming took 5 bases from V and 3 from J, leaving 23 bases between them. The germline CDR1 and CDR2 sequences are SEHNR and FQNEAQ (reference sequence).